This T cell receptor (beta chain) was retrieved from a study of CD8 T cells in ankylosing spondylitis. Researchers built TCR beta libraries using quantitative 5'-RACE with molecular barcodes. Using its own MiXCR run on the 5' RACE reads, TCRdb lists one record per CDR3 protein. This table has more than 150,000 distinct CDR3 sequences, 15% to 20% appearing once. Germline lookup yields CDR1 MNHNS and CDR2 SASEGT. The CDR3 extends over 14 amino acids. The V and J ends lost 6 bases and 2 bases respectively, with 13 bases between them. Whole-study results and caveats: Reported data indicate significant enrichment of disease-linked clones within matched ankylosing spondylitis synovial fluid. Both synovial fluid and blood in reactive arthritis had previously been reported to carry some motif variants.

This clonotype was seen repeatedly, ten times or more. What it binds is not known. The receptor's source is a male donor between 5 and 29 years old with ankylosing spondylitis or in good health (not recorded which). The sample taken for sequencing was blood, either unsorted or a sorted T cell fraction (not recorded which). This rearrangement joins TRBV6-1 to TRBJ1-1, with D perhaps TRBD1 (6 bases). The CDR3 DNA sequence: TGTGCCAGCAGGCCGACAGGAGCCAACACTGAAGCTTTCTTT. This encodes CASRPTGANTEAFF.